This T cell receptor beta chain stems from a study of PD-L1 blockade in urothelial cancer. Study-wide background: A median roughly 140,000 T cells were found in blood samples.

Trimming shortened V by 3 bases and J by 1 base, and 11 bases separated the two germline ends. The germline CDR1 and CDR2 sequences are SGDLS and YYNGEE. This CDR3 has 15 residues. Synthetic TCR analog templates were added to each PCR reaction. Measured with immunoSEQ multiplex PCR; TCRdb has only the in-frame clones, and not every one. The sample lists approximately 79,000 clones, 87% seen once, with under 6% in the top ten. The clonotype originates from a woman between 65 and 79 years old with urothelial cancer. The V call is TRBV9, the J call TRBJ1-3; the D gene is possibly TRBD1 (5 bases). Source: PBMCs, taken around atezolizumab (anti-PD-L1) treatment. CDR3 sequence reads: CASSAQGQSGNTIYF. The CDR3 nucleotides are TGTGCCAGCAGCGCCCAAGGACAATCTGGAAACACCATATATTTT.